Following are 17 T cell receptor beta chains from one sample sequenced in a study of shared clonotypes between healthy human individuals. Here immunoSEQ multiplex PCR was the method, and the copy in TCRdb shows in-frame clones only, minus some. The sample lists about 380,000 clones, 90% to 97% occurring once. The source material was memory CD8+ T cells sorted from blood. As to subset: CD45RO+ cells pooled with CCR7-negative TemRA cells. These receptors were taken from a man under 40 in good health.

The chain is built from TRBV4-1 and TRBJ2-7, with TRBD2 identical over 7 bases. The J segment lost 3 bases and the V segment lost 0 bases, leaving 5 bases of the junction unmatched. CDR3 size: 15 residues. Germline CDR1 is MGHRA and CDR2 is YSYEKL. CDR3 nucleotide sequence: TGCGCCAGCAGCCAAGATGGACTAGGTGTCTACGAGCAGTACTTC. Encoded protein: CASSQDGLGVYEQYF.

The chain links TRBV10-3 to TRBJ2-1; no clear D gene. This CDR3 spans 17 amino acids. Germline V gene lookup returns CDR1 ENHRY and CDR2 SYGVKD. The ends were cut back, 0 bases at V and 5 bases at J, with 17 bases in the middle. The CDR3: CAISESIATDWNNEQFF. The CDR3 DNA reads TGTGCCATCAGTGAGTCGATAGCTACCGACTGGAACAATGAGCAGTTCTTC.

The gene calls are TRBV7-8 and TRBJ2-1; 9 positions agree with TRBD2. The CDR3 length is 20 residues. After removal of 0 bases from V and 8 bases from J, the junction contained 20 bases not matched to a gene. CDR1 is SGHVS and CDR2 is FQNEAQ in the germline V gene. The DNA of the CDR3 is TGTGCCAGCAGCTTAGCGAAACACCCGGAGGTTAGCGGGAGATGGCATGAGCAGTTCTTC. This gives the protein CASSLAKHPEVSGRWHEQFF.

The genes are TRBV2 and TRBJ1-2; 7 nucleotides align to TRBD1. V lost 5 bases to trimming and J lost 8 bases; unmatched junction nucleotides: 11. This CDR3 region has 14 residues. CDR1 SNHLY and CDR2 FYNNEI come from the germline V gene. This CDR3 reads CASSKRDSPEGYTF. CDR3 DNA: TGTGCCAGCAGTAAAAGGGACAGCCCAGAAGGCTACACCTTC.

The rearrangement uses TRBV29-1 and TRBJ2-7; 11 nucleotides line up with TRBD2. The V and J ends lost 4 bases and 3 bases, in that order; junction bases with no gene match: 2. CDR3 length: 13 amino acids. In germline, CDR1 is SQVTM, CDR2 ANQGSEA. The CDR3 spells CSVVGTSGYEQYF. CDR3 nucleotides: TGCAGCGTTGTTGGGACTAGCGGCTACGAGCAGTACTTC.

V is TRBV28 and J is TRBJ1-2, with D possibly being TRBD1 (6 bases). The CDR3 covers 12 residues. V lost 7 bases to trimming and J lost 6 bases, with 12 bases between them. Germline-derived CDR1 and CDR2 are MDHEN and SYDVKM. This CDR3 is CASTQGRNGYTF. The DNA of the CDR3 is TGTGCCAGCACCCAGGGGCGGAATGGCTACACCTTC.

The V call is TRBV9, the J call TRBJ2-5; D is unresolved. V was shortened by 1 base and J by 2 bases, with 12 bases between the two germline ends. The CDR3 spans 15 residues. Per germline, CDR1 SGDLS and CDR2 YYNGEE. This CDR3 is CASSVRRASQETQYF. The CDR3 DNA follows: TGTGCCAGCAGCGTAAGACGGGCATCACAAGAGACCCAGTACTTC.

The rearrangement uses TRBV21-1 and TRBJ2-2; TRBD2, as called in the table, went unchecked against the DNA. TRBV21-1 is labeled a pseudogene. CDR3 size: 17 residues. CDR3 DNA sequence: TGTGCCAGCAGCCCTCGGACTAGACCAATATTTGGCGGGGAGCTGTTTTTT. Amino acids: CASSPRTRPIFGGELFF.

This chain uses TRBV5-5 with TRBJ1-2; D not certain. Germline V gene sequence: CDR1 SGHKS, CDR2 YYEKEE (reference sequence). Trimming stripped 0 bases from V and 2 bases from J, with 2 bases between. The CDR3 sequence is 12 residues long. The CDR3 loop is CASSLANYGYTF. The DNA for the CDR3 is TGTGCCAGCAGCTTGGCCAACTATGGCTACACCTTC.

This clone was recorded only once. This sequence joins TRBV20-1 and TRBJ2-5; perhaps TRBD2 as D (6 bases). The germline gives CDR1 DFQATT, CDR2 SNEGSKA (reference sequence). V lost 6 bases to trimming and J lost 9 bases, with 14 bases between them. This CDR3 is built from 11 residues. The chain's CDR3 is CSAGPRDSQYF. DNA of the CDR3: TGCAGTGCCGGGCCCCGGGACTCCCAGTACTTC.

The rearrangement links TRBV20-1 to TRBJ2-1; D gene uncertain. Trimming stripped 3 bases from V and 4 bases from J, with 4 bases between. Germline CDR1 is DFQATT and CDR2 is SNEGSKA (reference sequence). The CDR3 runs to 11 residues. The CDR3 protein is CSASFYNEQFF. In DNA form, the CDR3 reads TGCAGTGCTAGCTTTTACAATGAGCAGTTCTTC.

CDR3 bases: TGTGCCAGCAGCTCGGAGGGGAGCACAGATACGCAGTATTTT. Translating gives CASSSEGSTDTQYF. V gene TRBV7-9 combines with J gene TRBJ2-3; tentative D call: TRBD2 (6 bases). Germline lookup yields CDR1 SEHNR and CDR2 FQNEAQ (reference sequence). Trimming left V 4 bases short and J 0 bases short, with 8 bases between. The CDR3 runs 14 residues.

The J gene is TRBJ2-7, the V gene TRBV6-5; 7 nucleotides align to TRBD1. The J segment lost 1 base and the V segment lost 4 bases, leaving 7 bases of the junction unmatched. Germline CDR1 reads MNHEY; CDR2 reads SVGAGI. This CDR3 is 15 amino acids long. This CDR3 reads CASSFGDRESYEQYF. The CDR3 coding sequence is TGTGCCAGCAGTTTCGGCGACAGGGAATCCTACGAGCAGTACTTC.

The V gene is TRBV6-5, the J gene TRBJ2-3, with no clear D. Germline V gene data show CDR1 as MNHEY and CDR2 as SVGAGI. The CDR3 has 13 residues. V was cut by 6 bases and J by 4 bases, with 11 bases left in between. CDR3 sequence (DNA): TGTGCCAGCAGCCCCGGCCCGTCAGATACGCAGTATTTT. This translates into CASSPGPSDTQYF.

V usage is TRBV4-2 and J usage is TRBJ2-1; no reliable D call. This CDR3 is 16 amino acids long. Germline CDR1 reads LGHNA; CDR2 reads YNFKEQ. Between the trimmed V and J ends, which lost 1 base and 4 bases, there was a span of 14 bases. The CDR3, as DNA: TGTGCCAGCAGCCAAGCCCGGGTCGTGCGGTACAATGAGCAGTTCTTC. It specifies CASSQARVVRYNEQFF.

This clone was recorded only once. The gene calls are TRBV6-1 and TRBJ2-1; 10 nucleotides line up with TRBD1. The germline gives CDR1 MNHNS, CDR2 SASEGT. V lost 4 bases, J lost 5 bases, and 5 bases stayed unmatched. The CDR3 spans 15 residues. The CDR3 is CASSVRDRGHNEQFF. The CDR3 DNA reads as TGTGCCAGCAGTGTCCGGGACAGGGGCCACAATGAGCAGTTCTTC.

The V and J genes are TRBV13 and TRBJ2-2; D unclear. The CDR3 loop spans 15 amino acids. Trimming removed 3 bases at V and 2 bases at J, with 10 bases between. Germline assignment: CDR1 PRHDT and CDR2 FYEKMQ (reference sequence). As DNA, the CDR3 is TGTGCCAGCAGCTTCATGGGCCCTAACACCGGGGAGCTGTTTTTT. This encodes CASSFMGPNTGELFF.